A selection of T cell receptor beta chains follows, all from one sample in a study of T cell repertoires in cytomegalovirus infection. These receptors' antigens are unknown. TCRdb re-derived calls from the reads in MiXCR, one entry per CDR3 protein. Of over 250,000 distinct CDR3 sequences listed, less than 25% were seen once; the top ten hold roughly 19%. This sample comprised cultured PBMCs, obtained from culture after CMV antigen stimulation. The source is a human donor in good health (CMV status not recorded). Some clones in this sample may be carry-over from other donors' samples. Both conserved end residues are part of each CDR3. Each record gives: V gene, clone size, J gene, D gene, CDR3 DNA, CDR3 protein. The D gene is left open where the match is weak. Clone size is shown for a subset of rows, as once, few, many or a class of expanded clone.

v_call: TRBV2
clone_size: -
j_call: TRBJ1-6
d_call: TRBD1
cdr3_nt: TGTGCCAGCAGTGCAAGGACAGGTTTTAATTCACCCCTCCACTTT
cdr3_aa: CASSARTGFNSPLHF

v_call: TRBV7-6
clone_size: many
j_call: TRBJ2-5
d_call: -
cdr3_nt: TGTGCCAGCAGCTTAGACCCCCAAGAGACCCAGTACTTC
cdr3_aa: CASSLDPQETQYF

v_call: TRBV7-8
clone_size: few
j_call: TRBJ2-5
d_call: TRBD2
cdr3_nt: TGTGCCAGCAGCTTAGTATCTCGCGGGAGTACGGGGGAGACCCAGTACTTC
cdr3_aa: CASSLVSRGSTGETQYF

v_call: TRBV20-1
clone_size: few
j_call: TRBJ2-4
d_call: -
cdr3_nt: TGCAGTGCTAGGATGTCGCTAGCCAAAAACATTCAGTACTTC
cdr3_aa: CSARMSLAKNIQYF

v_call: TRBV7-3
clone_size: -
j_call: TRBJ1-5
d_call: TRBD1
cdr3_nt: TGTGCCAGCAGCTGCCCACCCGGGACAGAAAACAATCAGCCCCAGCATTTT
cdr3_aa: CASSCPPGTENNQPQHF

v_call: TRBV6-5
clone_size: few
j_call: TRBJ1-3
d_call: TRBD1
cdr3_nt: TGTGCCAGCAGTTACTCGAGGACAGGGGATATGCCCATATATTTT
cdr3_aa: CASSYSRTGDMPIYF

v_call: TRBV24-1
clone_size: once
j_call: TRBJ2-1
d_call: TRBD2
cdr3_nt: TGTGCCACCAGTGATTGGGGGGTAGCGGGAGGCCCCTCCAATGAGCAGTTCTTC
cdr3_aa: CATSDWGVAGGPSNEQFF

v_call: TRBV19
clone_size: -
j_call: TRBJ2-1
d_call: -
cdr3_nt: TGTGCCAGTAGTGTAGGTGGCGGGCCGTCCTACAATGAGCAGTTCTTC
cdr3_aa: CASSVGGGPSYNEQFF

v_call: TRBV25-1
clone_size: few
j_call: TRBJ2-1
d_call: -
cdr3_nt: TGTGCCAGCAGTGAATTCGGCGGGCGGAGCAATGAGCAGTTCTTC
cdr3_aa: CASSEFGGRSNEQFF

v_call: TRBV12-3/TRBV12-4
clone_size: -
j_call: TRBJ2-5
d_call: TRBD2
cdr3_nt: TGTGCCAGCAGCGGGGGGGGTAGCGGGGGAACCCAAGAGACCCAGTACTTC
cdr3_aa: CASSGGGSGGTQETQYF

v_call: TRBV5-4
clone_size: -
j_call: TRBJ2-1
d_call: TRBD2
cdr3_nt: TGTGCCAGCAGCTTGGAAGCGGGAGGGCCTCGAGAGCAGTTCTTC
cdr3_aa: CASSLEAGGPREQFF

v_call: TRBV7-2
clone_size: many
j_call: TRBJ2-7
d_call: TRBD1
cdr3_nt: TGTGCCAGCAGCTTCGACAGGGGGTCTCCTTACGAGCAGTACTTC
cdr3_aa: CASSFDRGSPYEQYF

v_call: TRBV7-2
clone_size: many
j_call: TRBJ2-5
d_call: TRBD2
cdr3_nt: TGTGCCAGCAGCTTCCGTAGCGGGAGGGCCGGTGAGACCCAGTACTTC
cdr3_aa: CASSFRSGRAGETQYF

v_call: TRBV5-1
clone_size: -
j_call: TRBJ2-1
d_call: -
cdr3_nt: TGCGCCAGCAGGAGGGTAACGGCCCTCAATGAGCAGTTCTTC
cdr3_aa: CASRRVTALNEQFF

v_call: TRBV7-8
clone_size: few
j_call: TRBJ2-1
d_call: -
cdr3_nt: TGTGCCAGCAGCTTAGCTCCGGGAGTGATCGATGAGCAGTTCTTC
cdr3_aa: CASSLAPGVIDEQFF

v_call: TRBV11-1
clone_size: many
j_call: TRBJ1-1
d_call: -
cdr3_nt: TGTGCCAGCAGCTTAGGCCGGCGACGGGAGAACACTGAAGCTTTCTTT
cdr3_aa: CASSLGRRRENTEAFF

v_call: TRBV19
clone_size: many
j_call: TRBJ1-2
d_call: TRBD1
cdr3_nt: TGTGCCAGTAGGGGGACAGGTTTCAATGGCTACACCTTC
cdr3_aa: CASRGTGFNGYTF

v_call: TRBV6-2/TRBV6-3
clone_size: few
j_call: TRBJ2-3
d_call: -
cdr3_nt: TGTGCCAGCAGTTACCTCCCAGATACGCAGTATTTT
cdr3_aa: CASSYLPDTQYF

v_call: TRBV28
clone_size: -
j_call: TRBJ2-7
d_call: -
cdr3_nt: TGTGCCAGCAGTTTAGGTTTGAGCGGCACTTACGAGCAGTACTTC
cdr3_aa: CASSLGLSGTYEQYF

v_call: TRBV4-1
clone_size: -
j_call: TRBJ2-2
d_call: -
cdr3_nt: TGCGCCAGCAGCCTGAGGAGGGAGTTCACCGGGGAGCTGTTTTTT
cdr3_aa: CASSLRREFTGELFF

v_call: TRBV19
clone_size: -
j_call: TRBJ2-5
d_call: TRBD2
cdr3_nt: TGTGCCAGTAGTACGAACTTACTAGCGGGAGCCGAGACCCAGTACTTC
cdr3_aa: CASSTNLLAGAETQYF